The next 26 T cell receptor beta chains were all read from a single sample in a study of CXCR3-negative and CXCR3-positive naive CD8 T cells. Study-level findings and limits: TRB CDR3s of CXCR3-positive naive cells were more hydrophobic than those of CXCR3-negative naive cells.

Their target antigens are unknown. The libraries of TRB cDNA were constructed through 5' RACE using UMI labels. From the 5' RACE reads, TCRdb lists one entry per CDR3 protein and no DNA. The table counts roughly 80,000 distinct CDR3 sequences; 0.62% lies in the top ten. The sequenced sample was naive CXCR3+ CD8+ T cells from blood. Documented subset: CD45RO-CCR7+CD27+CD95- naive CD8+ T cells expressing CXCR3 (TNR3+). Receptor source: a human donor in good health. Some clones in this sample may be carry-over from other donors' samples.

The chain carries TRBV28 and TRBJ2-5; TCRdb gives TRBD2 as the D gene, but with no DNA this cannot be confirmed. CDR3 size: 16 residues. The germline gives CDR1 MDHEN, CDR2 SYDVKM. The CDR3 here is CASRRTSGGAAETQYF.

The rearrangement joins TRBV7-2 to TRBJ2-7. CDR1 and CDR2 from the germline V gene are SGHTA and FQGNSA. This CDR3 is 14 amino acids long. CDR3 protein: CASSLSGDSYDQYF.

This CDR3 reads CASSQTRGGVGTQYF. The gene calls are TRBV4-3 and TRBJ2-5; TCRdb lists TRBD1, though no DNA is available to test this call. CDR3 length: 15 residues. Germline V CDR1 and CDR2: LGHNA, YSLEER.

The chain carries TRBV28 and TRBJ2-6. Germline values: CDR1 MDHEN, CDR2 SYDVKM. The CDR3 extends over 15 amino acids. CDR3: CASSLSFTGANVLTF. The complete variable domain, with remaining parts taken from reference TRBV28 and TRBJ2-6, reads DVKVTQSSRYLVKRTGEKVFLECVQDMDHENMFWYRQDPGLGLRLIYFSYDVKMKEKGDIPEGYSVSREKKERFSLILESASTNQTSMYLCASSLSFTGANVLTFGAGSRLTVL.

The rearrangement joins TRBV5-1 to TRBJ2-7; TCRdb's D call of TRBD1 is untestable without DNA. The germline V gene encodes CDR1 SGHRS and CDR2 YFSETQ. The CDR3 is 17 amino acids. CDR3 sequence: CASSHGTGALSSYEQYF.

This chain uses TRBV5-1 with TRBJ2-3; TCRdb indicates TRBD2, and absent DNA this call remains unverified. This CDR3 region has 16 residues. Per germline, CDR1 SGHRS and CDR2 YFSETQ. The CDR3 loop reads CASSLAPSGGTDTQYF. Variable domain in full (rest from reference TRBV5-1 and TRBJ2-3): KAGVTQTPRYLIKTRGQQVTLSCSPISGHRSVSWYQQTPGQGLQFLFEYFSETQRNKGNFPGRFSGRQFSNSRSEMNVSTLELGDSALYLCASSLAPSGGTDTQYFGPGTRLTVL.

This rearrangement joins TRBV15 to TRBJ2-7; without DNA, the TCRdb call of TRBD1 cannot be checked. CDR3 length: 15 residues. Germline V lookup: CDR1 LNHNV, CDR2 YYDKDF (reference sequence). This chain's CDR3 is CATSRDFGQGYEQYF. Variable domain in full (rest from reference TRBV15 and TRBJ2-7): DAMVIQNPRYQVTQFGKPVTLSCSQTLNHNVMYWYQQKSSQAPKLLFHYYDKDFNNEADTPDNFQSRRPNTSFCFLDIRSPGLGDTAMYLCATSRDFGQGYEQYFGPGTRLTVT.

J is TRBJ2-7 and V is TRBV6-2 or TRBV6-3; the D call from TCRdb, TRBD1, cannot be confirmed without DNA. The CDR3 spans 14 residues. Germline values: CDR1 MNHEY, CDR2 SVGEGT. CDR3 region: CASSVSGGSAEQYF.

V is TRBV4-1 and J is TRBJ2-7; TCRdb names TRBD1, which stays unverified in the absence of DNA. Germline CDR1 and CDR2: MGHRA and YSYEKL. This CDR3 comprises 15 residues. CDR3 sequence reads: CASSQAPGVGYEQYF.

This chain joins TRBV29-1 and TRBJ2-7; lacking DNA, the TRBD2 call made by TCRdb goes unchecked. Germline V lookup: CDR1 SQVTM, CDR2 ANQGSEA. CDR3 length equals 12 residues. The CDR3 region is CSVVPSGREQYF.

The rearrangement uses TRBV5-4 and TRBJ2-3. The CDR3 extends over 12 amino acids. CDR1 SGHNT and CDR2 YYREEE come from the germline V gene (reference sequence). CDR3 residues: CASSHGEDTQYF.

J is TRBJ2-3 and V is TRBV12-3 or TRBV12-4. The CDR3 loop spans 12 amino acids. The chain's CDR3 is CASSPRGDTQYF.

The V call is TRBV7-9, the J call TRBJ2-7; the TCRdb D gene call, TRBD1, has no DNA to confirm it. Germline V gene data show CDR1 as SEHNR and CDR2 as FQNEAQ (reference sequence). The CDR3 runs 14 residues. The CDR3 sequence: CASSSSGTGGEHYF. The full variable domain, with the rest looked up from reference TRBV7-9 and TRBJ2-7, is DTGVSQNPRHKITKRGQNVTFRCDPISEHNRLYWYRQTLGQGPEFLTYFQNEAQLEKSRLLSDRFSAERPKGSFSTLEIQRTEQGDSAMYLCASSSSGTGGEHYFGPGTRLTVT.

J is TRBJ2-1 and V is TRBV12-3 or TRBV12-4; TCRdb's D call, TRBD1, is unchecked because there is no DNA. CDR3 length: 15 residues. Here the CDR3 reads CASSSGQAVGNEQFF.

The rearrangement joins TRBV20-1 to TRBJ2-7. Germline assignment: CDR1 DFQATT and CDR2 SNEGSKA (reference sequence). This CDR3 contains 14 residues. CDR3 region: CSARDLNSNYEQYF.

V is TRBV4-3 and J is TRBJ1-5; TCRdb outputs TRBD1, but without DNA this stays unchecked. The germline V gene encodes CDR1 LGHNA and CDR2 YSLEER. CDR3 length equals 15 residues. CDR3 protein: CASSQVVQGNQPQHF.

This sequence joins TRBV28 and TRBJ2-7; no DNA is available, so the TRBD1 call from TCRdb remains unchecked. The CDR3 is 15 amino acids. Per the germline V gene, CDR1 is MDHEN and CDR2 is SYDVKM. Here the CDR3 reads CASSPRVPTGAEQYF.

This chain connects TRBV4-3 to TRBJ2-1. The CDR3 contains 13 residues. Germline CDR1 is LGHNA and CDR2 is YSLEER. The CDR3: CASSQVLVHEQFF.

The chain is built from TRBV7-6 and TRBJ2-1; TCRdb reports TRBD2, a call that lacks DNA to check it against. There are 15 residues in the CDR3. CDR1 and CDR2 (germline): SGHVS, FNYEAQ. This chain's CDR3 is CASSLDSSSYNEQFF.

This chain's CDR3 is CASSSNGQGTYEQYF. The chain recombines TRBV7-9 with TRBJ2-7; TCRdb calls TRBD1, which cannot be checked without DNA. The germline CDR1 and CDR2 sequences are SEHNR and FQNEAQ (reference sequence). The length of the CDR3 is 15 residues.

This chain uses TRBV12-3 or TRBV12-4 with TRBJ2-7. CDR3 size: 12 residues. CDR3 region: CASSFEDEEQYF.

The chain uses TRBV29-1 and TRBJ2-2; without DNA, the TCRdb call of TRBD1 cannot be checked. Germline V gene lookup returns CDR1 SQVTM and CDR2 ANQGSEA. The CDR3 is 15 residues long. The chain's CDR3 is CSVVLSQGITGELFF.

CDR3 residues: CASSSGLAGTTNTGELFF. This sequence joins TRBV7-6 and TRBJ2-2; TCRdb's D gene call, TRBD2, goes unchecked for lack of DNA. The CDR3 spans 18 residues. CDR1 and CDR2 from the germline V gene are SGHVS and FNYEAQ.

V and J are TRBV4-1 and TRBJ2-7. In germline, CDR1 is MGHRA, CDR2 YSYEKL. The CDR3 runs to 15 residues. The CDR3 sequence: CASSQEDRSSYEQYF.

The chain links TRBV7-6 to TRBJ2-3; the D call of TRBD1 rests on TCRdb alone, since no DNA is present to check it. Germline assignment: CDR1 SGHVS and CDR2 FNYEAQ. The CDR3 is 18 residues long. This CDR3 reads CASSLIPPDRAGADTQYF. Full variable domain (missing parts from reference TRBV7-6 and TRBJ2-3): GAGVSQSPRYKVTKRGQDVALRCDPISGHVSLYWYRQALGQGPEFLTYFNYEAQQDKSGLPNDRFSAERPEGSISTLTIQRTEQRDSAMYRCASSLIPPDRAGADTQYFGPGTRLTVL.

The chain couples TRBV12-3 or TRBV12-4 to TRBJ2-5; TCRdb's D call, TRBD1, is unchecked because there is no DNA. CDR3 size: 13 residues. CDR3 amino acids: CASTPEIRETQYF.